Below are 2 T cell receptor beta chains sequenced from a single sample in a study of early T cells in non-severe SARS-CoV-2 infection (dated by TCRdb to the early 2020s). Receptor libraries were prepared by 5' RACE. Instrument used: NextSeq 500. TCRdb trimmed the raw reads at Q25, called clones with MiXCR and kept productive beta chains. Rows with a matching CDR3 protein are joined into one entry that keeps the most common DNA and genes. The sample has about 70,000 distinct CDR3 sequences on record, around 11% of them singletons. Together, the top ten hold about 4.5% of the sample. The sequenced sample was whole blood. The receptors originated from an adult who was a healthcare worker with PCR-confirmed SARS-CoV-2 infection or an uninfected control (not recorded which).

The CDR3 loop is CASKRTSGFTDTQYF. In DNA, the CDR3 is TGTGCCAGCAAAAGGACTAGCGGATTCACAGATACGCAGTATTTT. This sequence joins TRBV27 and TRBJ2-3, with 10 bases fitting TRBD2. V dropped 7 bases and J dropped 2; count of bases not matched to a gene: 6. Germline V lookup: CDR1 MNHEY, CDR2 SMNVEV (reference sequence). CDR3 length equals 15 residues.

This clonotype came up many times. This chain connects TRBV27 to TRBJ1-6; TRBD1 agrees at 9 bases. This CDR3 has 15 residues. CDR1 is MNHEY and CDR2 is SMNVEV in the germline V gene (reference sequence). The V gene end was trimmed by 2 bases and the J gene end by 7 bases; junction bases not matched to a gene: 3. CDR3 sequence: CASSLGTGMNSPLHF. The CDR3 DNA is TGTGCCAGCAGTTTAGGGACAGGGATGAATTCACCCCTCCACTTT.